This is a list of T cell receptor beta chains from one sample in a study of identical twins. In TCRdb, the 5' RACE reads were re-called with MiXCR into one record per CDR3 protein. The sample includes around 690,000 distinct CDR3 sequences, approximately 22% of them seen just once. The data also belong to a second study, concerning T cells expressing NK-cell markers.

The sequenced sample consisted of PBMCs. The origin of the receptors is a woman aged 18-35 years in good health. Each CDR3 is given with its conserved first and last residue. The D gene is left open where the match is weak. Only part of the rows carry a size: once, few, many, or a class if the clone is expanded.

j_gene: TRBJ1-2
d_gene: TRBD1
v_gene: TRBV3-1
abundance: many
CDR3aa: CASSHGGQGSGYTF
CDR3nt: TGTGCCAGCAGCCATGGGGGACAGGGAAGTGGCTACACCTTC

j_gene: TRBJ2-5
d_gene: .
v_gene: TRBV6-5
abundance: few
CDR3aa: CASSLLLGGGETQYF
CDR3nt: TGTGCCAGCAGTTTGCTTCTCGGGGGTGGGGAGACCCAGTACTTC

j_gene: TRBJ2-1
d_gene: .
v_gene: TRBV21-1
abundance: few
CDR3aa: CASSKEQRSYNEQFF
CDR3nt: TGTGCCAGCAGCAAAGAACAGCGCTCCTACAATGAGCAGTTCTTC

j_gene: TRBJ1-3
d_gene: .
v_gene: TRBV5-1
abundance: few
CDR3aa: CASSFTGSGNTIYF
CDR3nt: TGCGCCAGCAGCTTCACCGGCTCTGGAAACACCATATATTTT

j_gene: TRBJ2-2
d_gene: .
v_gene: TRBV29-1
abundance: .
CDR3aa: CSVDWGTGELFF
CDR3nt: TGCAGCGTTGATTGGGGTACCGGGGAGCTGTTTTTT

j_gene: TRBJ2-1
d_gene: TRBD2
v_gene: TRBV29-1
abundance: .
CDR3aa: CSVLLAGGSEQFF
CDR3nt: TGCAGCGTTCTACTAGCGGGAGGGAGTGAGCAGTTCTTC

j_gene: TRBJ2-5
d_gene: .
v_gene: TRBV6-5
abundance: .
CDR3aa: CAKDGQSQYF
CDR3nt: TGTGCCAAAGACGGGCAGTCCCAGTACTTC

j_gene: TRBJ1-2
d_gene: .
v_gene: TRBV6-5
abundance: .
CDR3aa: CASSSQGGGKGGYTF
CDR3nt: TGTGCCAGCAGTTCCCAGGGCGGCGGGAAGGGTGGCTACACCTTC

j_gene: TRBJ2-1
d_gene: TRBD2
v_gene: TRBV27
abundance: .
CDR3aa: CASSLLGLDSHEQFF
CDR3nt: TGTGCCAGCAGTTTACTGGGACTAGACTCCCATGAGCAGTTCTTC

j_gene: TRBJ1-5
d_gene: .
v_gene: TRBV2
abundance: few
CDR3aa: CASSEGAPYNQPQHF
CDR3nt: TGTGCCAGCAGTGAGGGGGCCCCCTACAATCAGCCCCAGCATTTT

j_gene: TRBJ2-7
d_gene: .
v_gene: TRBV7-9
abundance: .
CDR3aa: CASSLVRPGQLIYEQYF
CDR3nt: TGTGCCAGCAGCTTAGTTCGGCCAGGACAACTAATCTACGAGCAGTACTTC

j_gene: TRBJ2-1
d_gene: .
v_gene: TRBV28
abundance: many
CDR3aa: CASVPHSLSSYNEQFF
CDR3nt: TGTGCCAGCGTCCCTCATTCACTCTCCTCCTACAATGAGCAGTTCTTC

j_gene: TRBJ2-1
d_gene: TRBD2
v_gene: TRBV10-3
abundance: .
CDR3aa: CAISEQVGGGKDEQFF
CDR3nt: TGTGCCATCAGTGAGCAGGTCGGCGGGGGTAAGGATGAGCAGTTCTTC

j_gene: TRBJ2-3
d_gene: TRBD2
v_gene: TRBV15
abundance: many
CDR3aa: CATSRDAGGPDTQYF
CDR3nt: TGTGCCACCAGCAGAGATGCGGGGGGGCCAGATACGCAGTATTTT

j_gene: TRBJ2-1
d_gene: TRBD2
v_gene: TRBV6-1
abundance: many
CDR3aa: CASSGAGGYNEQFF
CDR3nt: TGTGCCAGCAGTGGAGCGGGAGGCTACAATGAGCAGTTCTTC

j_gene: TRBJ2-3
d_gene: .
v_gene: TRBV4-3
abundance: few
CDR3aa: CASSQGTGATDTQYF
CDR3nt: TGCGCCAGCAGCCAAGGGACCGGGGCCACAGATACGCAGTATTTT

j_gene: TRBJ1-2
d_gene: .
v_gene: TRBV20-1
abundance: many
CDR3aa: CSARGALYGYTF
CDR3nt: TGCAGTGCTAGAGGGGCCCTCTATGGCTACACCTTC

j_gene: TRBJ2-3
d_gene: .
v_gene: TRBV7-2
abundance: few
CDR3aa: CASSPRRVPDTDTQYF
CDR3nt: TGTGCCAGCAGCCCACGGCGGGTACCCGACACAGATACGCAGTATTTT

j_gene: TRBJ2-2
d_gene: TRBD1
v_gene: TRBV6-5
abundance: few
CDR3aa: CASSYPPDRAGELFF
CDR3nt: TGTGCCAGCAGTTACCCCCCGGACAGGGCCGGGGAGCTGTTTTTT

j_gene: TRBJ2-1
d_gene: TRBD2
v_gene: TRBV6-5
abundance: .
CDR3aa: CASRLTSGNTEQFF
CDR3nt: TGTGCCAGCAGATTGACTAGCGGGAACACTGAGCAGTTCTTC

j_gene: TRBJ1-3
d_gene: .
v_gene: TRBV11-2
abundance: .
CDR3aa: CASSPPSLGNTIYF
CDR3nt: TGTGCCAGCAGCCCCCCCTCGTTGGGAAACACCATATATTTT

j_gene: TRBJ2-7
d_gene: TRBD1
v_gene: TRBV12-3/TRBV12-4
abundance: few
CDR3aa: CASSPGGADEQYF
CDR3nt: TGTGCCAGCAGTCCAGGGGGCGCGGACGAGCAGTACTTC

j_gene: TRBJ2-2
d_gene: .
v_gene: TRBV5-5
abundance: once
CDR3aa: CASSAGLRDTGELFF
CDR3nt: TGTGCCAGCAGCGCCGGCCTCAGGGATACCGGGGAGCTGTTTTTT

j_gene: TRBJ1-5
d_gene: TRBD1
v_gene: TRBV2
abundance: .
CDR3aa: CASKGQVGNQPQHF
CDR3nt: TGTGCCAGCAAGGGACAGGTCGGCAATCAGCCCCAGCATTTT

j_gene: TRBJ2-7
d_gene: .
v_gene: TRBV2
abundance: .
CDR3aa: CASSVEGMAYEQYF
CDR3nt: TGTGCCAGCAGTGTGGAAGGGATGGCCTACGAGCAGTACTTC

j_gene: TRBJ2-1
d_gene: .
v_gene: TRBV5-1
abundance: few
CDR3aa: CASSFRVSYNEQFF
CDR3nt: TGCGCCAGCAGCTTTCGGGTCTCCTACAATGAGCAGTTCTTC

j_gene: TRBJ2-2
d_gene: .
v_gene: TRBV3-1
abundance: many
CDR3aa: CASSPPRDGGELFF
CDR3nt: TGTGCCAGCAGCCCCCCCAGGGATGGTGGGGAGCTGTTTTTT

j_gene: TRBJ2-1
d_gene: .
v_gene: TRBV12-3/TRBV12-4
abundance: many
CDR3aa: CASSPQRGRGYEQFF
CDR3nt: TGTGCCAGCAGCCCTCAGAGGGGACGAGGGTATGAGCAGTTCTTC

j_gene: TRBJ2-5
d_gene: TRBD2
v_gene: TRBV5-1
abundance: .
CDR3aa: CASSPATSGGPEGKETQYF
CDR3nt: TGCGCCAGCAGCCCGGCGACTAGCGGGGGCCCCGAGGGAAAAGAGACCCAGTACTTC

j_gene: TRBJ2-1
d_gene: .
v_gene: TRBV6-2/TRBV6-3
abundance: .
CDR3aa: CASEAGNFNEQFF
CDR3nt: TGTGCCAGCGAGGCTGGCAACTTCAATGAGCAGTTCTTC

j_gene: TRBJ2-2
d_gene: TRBD2
v_gene: TRBV5-1
abundance: .
CDR3aa: CASSLPGLATGELFF
CDR3nt: TGCGCCAGCAGCCTACCGGGACTAGCCACCGGGGAGCTGTTTTTT

j_gene: TRBJ2-2
d_gene: .
v_gene: TRBV12-3/TRBV12-4
abundance: .
CDR3aa: CASNPRGANTGELFF
CDR3nt: TGTGCCAGCAATCCTAGAGGGGCGAACACCGGGGAGCTGTTTTTT

j_gene: TRBJ2-5
d_gene: TRBD1
v_gene: TRBV29-1
abundance: .
CDR3aa: CSAEGQGLGAQYF
CDR3nt: TGCAGCGCCGAGGGACAGGGCCTCGGGGCCCAGTACTTC

j_gene: TRBJ1-5
d_gene: .
v_gene: TRBV2
abundance: many
CDR3aa: CASSGGNQPQHF
CDR3nt: TGTGCCAGCAGCGGAGGGAATCAGCCCCAGCATTTT

j_gene: TRBJ1-3
d_gene: TRBD1
v_gene: TRBV20-1
abundance: many
CDR3aa: CSARQGGSGNTIYF
CDR3nt: TGCAGTGCCAGACAGGGGGGCTCTGGAAACACCATATATTTT

j_gene: TRBJ2-5
d_gene: TRBD2
v_gene: TRBV20-1
abundance: few
CDR3aa: CSASGDYQETQYF
CDR3nt: TGCAGTGCTAGTGGGGACTATCAAGAGACCCAGTACTTC

j_gene: TRBJ2-7
d_gene: TRBD1
v_gene: TRBV6-1
abundance: .
CDR3aa: CASSDSGTGSYEQYF
CDR3nt: TGTGCCAGCAGTGATTCCGGGACAGGGTCCTACGAGCAGTACTTC

j_gene: TRBJ2-3
d_gene: TRBD2
v_gene: TRBV7-9
abundance: many
CDR3aa: CASRMSSGNTDTQYF
CDR3nt: TGTGCCAGCAGGATGTCTAGCGGGAACACAGATACGCAGTATTTT

j_gene: TRBJ2-3
d_gene: .
v_gene: TRBV10-3
abundance: once
CDR3aa: CAIKKGGGTDTQYF
CDR3nt: TGTGCCATCAAGAAGGGGGGGGGCACAGATACGCAGTATTTT

j_gene: TRBJ2-1
d_gene: TRBD1
v_gene: TRBV29-1
abundance: many
CDR3aa: CSVKTGGNEQFF
CDR3nt: TGCAGCGTCAAAACAGGGGGCAATGAGCAGTTCTTC

j_gene: TRBJ2-2
d_gene: TRBD2
v_gene: TRBV7-2
abundance: few
CDR3aa: CASSLVLWGGTGELFF
CDR3nt: TGTGCCAGCAGCTTAGTGTTATGGGGAGGGACGGGGGAGCTGTTTTTT

j_gene: TRBJ2-3
d_gene: TRBD2
v_gene: TRBV7-2
abundance: .
CDR3aa: CASSKTGGDTDTQYF
CDR3nt: TGTGCCAGCAGCAAAACGGGGGGGGACACAGATACGCAGTATTTT

j_gene: TRBJ2-7
d_gene: .
v_gene: TRBV12-5
abundance: .
CDR3aa: CASGLSPLGEQYF
CDR3nt: TGTGCTAGTGGTTTGTCCCCCCTGGGCGAGCAGTACTTC

j_gene: TRBJ2-7
d_gene: .
v_gene: TRBV20-1
abundance: .
CDR3aa: CSAFQGLGAGTYEQYF
CDR3nt: TGCAGTGCTTTCCAAGGGTTGGGTGCGGGGACCTACGAGCAGTACTTC

j_gene: TRBJ1-1
d_gene: .
v_gene: TRBV12-3/TRBV12-4
abundance: many
CDR3aa: CASSSEVTEAFF
CDR3nt: TGTGCCAGCAGTTCGGAGGTTACTGAAGCTTTCTTT

j_gene: TRBJ1-1
d_gene: .
v_gene: TRBV29-1
abundance: once
CDR3aa: CSVVGGRGTTEAFF
CDR3nt: TGCAGCGTTGTCGGCGGCAGGGGAACGACTGAAGCTTTCTTT

j_gene: TRBJ1-6
d_gene: .
v_gene: TRBV6-5
abundance: many
CDR3aa: CASSYSSRGNNSPLHF
CDR3nt: TGTGCCAGCAGTTACTCGTCAAGGGGTAATAATTCACCCCTCCACTTT

j_gene: TRBJ1-2
d_gene: .
v_gene: TRBV5-1
abundance: few
CDR3aa: CASSLDWDGLQGYTF
CDR3nt: TGCGCCAGCAGCTTGGATTGGGACGGGCTACAAGGCTACACCTTC